The 28 T cell receptor beta chains given below trace back to one sample, sequenced in a study of Ad26.COV2.S vaccination and SARS-CoV-2 variants. TCRdb's copy holds only in-frame clones and misses some; the assay was immunoSEQ multiplex PCR. Of around 250,000 clones listed, around nine tenths are singletons. Treatment reported: around 19 received Ad26.COV2.S at low or high dose, single or two shots; 5 received placebo; per-sample allocation not given. Specimen acquisition occurred on day 63 following the initial vaccine or placebo injection. The material was peripheral blood, obtained in a trial of Ad26.COV2.S vaccine versus placebo. The receptor source for this set is a person between 18 and 59 years old who received the Ad26.COV2.S COVID-19 vaccine or a placebo.

V usage is TRBV4-1 and J usage is TRBJ2-7, with 8 bases aligning to TRBD1. With 3 bases clipped from V and 3 bases from J, the junction kept 7 bases outside the gene matches. The CDR3 has 15 amino acids. Looked up from germline, CDR1 is MGHRA and CDR2 is YSYEKL. The chain's CDR3 is CASSHPGQVFYEQYF. In nucleotides, the CDR3 is TGCGCCAGCAGCCACCCGGGACAGGTCTTCTACGAGCAGTACTTC.

The chain joins TRBV5-1 to TRBJ2-5; 12 bases map to TRBD2. V dropped 6 bases and J dropped 2; count of bases not matched to a gene: 5. CDR1 is SGHRS, CDR2 YFSETQ, per germline. This CDR3 has 15 residues. The CDR3 DNA follows: TGCGCCAGCACTACTAGCGGGGGGCCTCAAGAGACCCAGTACTTC. This sequence encodes CASTTSGGPQETQYF.

The rearrangement joins TRBV10-3 to TRBJ2-7, with 11 bases aligning to TRBD1. The germline gives CDR1 ENHRY, CDR2 SYGVKD. V lost 0 bases, J lost 4 bases, and 2 bases stayed unmatched. The CDR3 has 15 residues. CDR3 sequence: CAISESGTGGYEQYF. In nucleotides, the CDR3 is TGTGCCATCAGTGAGTCTGGGACAGGGGGATACGAGCAGTACTTC.

The rearrangement uses TRBV11-2 and TRBJ2-7; 7 nucleotides agree with TRBD1. Trimming at V came to 2 bases and at J to 2 bases, leaving 6 bases not matched to a gene. The length of the CDR3 is 15 residues. The germline V gene has CDR1 SGHAT and CDR2 FQNNGV. CDR3 DNA: TGTGCCAGCAGCTTACGTGACAGGGCACCCTACGAGCAGTACTTC. This encodes CASSLRDRAPYEQYF.

The V and J genes are TRBV6-5 and TRBJ1-4; D unclear. Germline-derived CDR1 and CDR2 are MNHEY and SVGAGI. The ends were cut back, 4 bases at V and 4 bases at J, with 7 bases in the middle. The CDR3 loop spans 13 amino acids. Here the CDR3 reads CASSFQFNEKLFF. The DNA for the CDR3 is TGTGCCAGCAGTTTTCAGTTTAATGAAAAACTGTTTTTT.

The chain couples TRBV11-2 to TRBJ2-5; no reliable D call. Trimming shortened V by 5 bases and J by 4 bases, and 23 bases separated the two germline ends. This CDR3 region has 17 residues. The germline V gene has CDR1 SGHAT and CDR2 FQNNGV. CDR3 DNA sequence: TGTGCCAGCAGCCGAAGACATCCGCTAAAAGGGTTAGAGACCCAGTACTTC. Residues: CASSRRHPLKGLETQYF.

The J gene is TRBJ2-7, the V gene TRBV29-1; D perhaps matches TRBD2 (6 bases). V dropped 4 bases and J dropped 9 bases, with 19 bases sitting between them. This CDR3 has 13 residues. Germline V CDR1 and CDR2: SQVTM, ANQGSEA. In DNA form, the CDR3 reads TGCAGCGTTGGTTTCTCCGGAGGGGTCGTGCAGTACTTC. This sequence encodes CSVGFSGGVVQYF.

Regarding this clone: One junction end does not reproduce the germline sequence, and a read error may be involved. In the same sample, other DNA sequences code for this CDR3. V gene TRBV20-1 combines with J gene TRBJ1-1; D is ambiguous. Germline CDR1 reads DFQATT; CDR2 reads SNEGSKA (reference sequence). There are 11 residues in the CDR3. The CDR3 spells CSARAGPEGFF. The CDR3 DNA sequence: TGCAGTGCTAGAGCCGGACCGGAAGGTTTTTTT.

This chain uses TRBV5-6 with TRBJ1-1; 7 bases map to TRBD1. CDR1 and CDR2 from the germline V gene are SGHDT and YYEEEE. This CDR3 contains 16 residues. Trimming took 3 bases from V and 5 from J; bases not matched to a gene: 13. The CDR3 DNA follows: TGTGCCAGCAGCTCCGACAGGGTGGGTCGGAGGACTGAAGCTTTCTTT. This gives the protein CASSSDRVGRRTEAFF.

This chain links TRBV7-9 with TRBJ2-2; no reliable D call. The germline gives CDR1 SEHNR, CDR2 FQNEAQ (reference sequence). This CDR3 is 14 amino acids long. V lost 5 bases, J lost 1 base, and 8 bases lay in between. The CDR3 DNA follows: TGTGCCAGCAGCAACCGACAGAACACCGGGGAGCTGTTTTTT. This gives the protein CASSNRQNTGELFF.

This sequence joins TRBV7-6 and TRBJ1-2; the match to TRBD1 covers 12 bases. The germline CDR1 and CDR2 sequences are SGHVS and FNYEAQ. The V segment lost 5 bases and the J segment 0 bases; nucleotides outside the gene matches: 4. The CDR3 extends over 16 amino acids. DNA for the CDR3: TGTGCCAGCAGCCCCGGGACAGGGGGCGCTAACTATGGCTACACCTTC. It encodes CASSPGTGGANYGYTF.

The J gene is TRBJ1-5, the V gene TRBV2, with D unclear. Germline CDR1 is SNHLY and CDR2 is FYNNEI. Trimming took 5 bases from V and 4 from J, leaving 12 bases between them. The CDR3 is 14 amino acids. Here the CDR3 DNA reads TGTGCCAGCAGTCTCCGGGGTTTTAATCAGCCCCAGCATTTT. Its protein is CASSLRGFNQPQHF.

This clone was recorded once. The rearrangement joins TRBV5-6 to TRBJ2-1; TRBD2 matches at 16 bases. With 5 bases clipped from V and 7 bases from J, the junction kept 3 bases outside the gene matches. In germline, CDR1 is SGHDT, CDR2 YYEEEE. CDR3 length equals 15 residues. As DNA, the CDR3 is TGTGCCAGCAGGGGACTAGCGGGAGGGTTTAATGAGCAGTTCTTC. It specifies CASRGLAGGFNEQFF.

In regard to this clone: Other DNA sequences in this specimen translate into the identical CDR3. The chain links TRBV25-1 to TRBJ1-5, with 8 nucleotides matching TRBD1. This CDR3 has 14 residues. V was clipped by 5 bases and J by 3 bases; unmatched bases: 3. CDR1 MGHDK and CDR2 SYGVNS come from the germline V gene. CDR3 nucleotide sequence: TGTGCCAGCAGTCAGACAGGGGTCAATCAGCCCCAGCATTTT. This encodes CASSQTGVNQPQHF.

The chain is built from TRBV6-2 or TRBV6-3 and TRBJ1-2; D is perhaps TRBD1 (6 bases). Germline loops: CDR1 MNHEY, CDR2 SVGEGT. The V gene lost 0 bases and the J gene lost 8 bases, with 13 bases spanning the gap. CDR3 length: 14 residues. CDR3 coding DNA: TGTGCCAGCAGTTACTCGGGGGGCGTAGCGGGCTACACCTTC. Translation gives CASSYSGGVAGYTF.

CDR3 coding DNA: TGTGCCAGCAGTATCGACCACTACGAGCAGTACGTC. It is translated as CASSIDHYEQYV. J is TRBJ2-7 and V is TRBV12-3 or TRBV12-4; D uncertain. V lost 5 bases, J lost 3 bases, and 8 bases lay in between. This CDR3 has 12 amino acids.

This clone has more than one count but fewer than ten. DNA for the CDR3: TGTGCCAGCAGCTTAGGACAGGGGGCGCGGAGCTATGGCTACACCTTC. It translates to CASSLGQGARSYGYTF. The chain combines TRBV7-2 with TRBJ1-2, with 10 positions matching TRBD1. Germline V gene data show CDR1 as SGHTA and CDR2 as FQGNSA. J lost 4 bases, V lost 1 base, and 6 bases had no gene match. The CDR3 has 16 residues.

V gene TRBV3-1 (or the pseudogene TRBV3-2) combines with J gene TRBJ2-1; 8 bases match TRBD2. The germline CDR1 and CDR2 sequences are LGHDT and YNNKEL (reference sequence). V trimming: 0 bases; J trimming: 0 bases; junction bases outside the gene matches: 10. The CDR3 has 19 residues. The CDR3 coding sequence is TGTGCCAGCAGCCAAGATTGTATCGGGGGGGGTAGCTCCTACAATGAGCAGTTCTTC. Amino acids: CASSQDCIGGGSSYNEQFF.

The V and J genes are TRBV6-5 and TRBJ2-7; D is unclear. With 4 bases removed from V and 1 base from J, the gap between germline ends came to 11 bases. Germline-derived CDR1 and CDR2 are MNHEY and SVGAGI. This CDR3 has 14 residues. CDR3 sequence reads: CASSSPDTSYEQYV. CDR3 bases: TGTGCCAGCAGTTCCCCCGACACGTCCTACGAGCAGTACGTC.

The J gene is TRBJ1-5, the V gene TRBV7-9; possible D gene TRBD1, 6 bases. CDR3 size: 15 residues. The germline V and J ends were trimmed by 6 bases and 5 bases, with 17 bases remaining between them. Germline V gives CDR1 SEHNR, CDR2 FQNEAQ (reference sequence). The CDR3 bases are TGTGCCAGCAGTCCCGACAGGCGACCTGATCAGCCCCAGCATTTT. Encoded protein: CASSPDRRPDQPQHF.

V gene TRBV27 combines with J gene TRBJ2-1; D may correspond to TRBD1 or TRBD2 (6 bases each). V was cut by 5 bases and J by 7 bases, with 18 bases left in between. Germline-derived CDR1 and CDR2 are MNHEY and SMNVEV (reference sequence). The CDR3 loop spans 15 amino acids. In nucleotides, the CDR3 is TGTGCCAGCAGTACGGGGGCGGTGGTTGGGAATGAGCAGTTCTTC. Translated, it gives CASSTGAVVGNEQFF.

The V and J genes are TRBV29-1 and TRBJ2-1; perhaps TRBD1 as D (5 bases). Germline loops: CDR1 SQVTM, CDR2 ANQGSEA. V shed 6 bases and J shed 10 bases, with 10 bases lying between them. This CDR3 is built from 10 residues. This chain's CDR3 is CSVGNREQFF. CDR3 nucleotide sequence: TGCAGCGTGGGGAACAGGGAGCAGTTCTTC.

This clone appeared many times. The chain's CDR3 is CASSQVVRRANRNYGYTF. CDR3 DNA: TGCGCCAGCAGCCAAGTAGTAAGGCGGGCTAACCGAAACTATGGCTACACCTTC. The chain combines TRBV4-1 with TRBJ1-2, with D unresolved. Germline V gene sequence: CDR1 MGHRA, CDR2 YSYEKL. The CDR3 has 18 residues. The germline V and J ends were trimmed by 1 base and 2 bases, with 20 bases remaining between them.

The chain links TRBV4-3 to TRBJ2-7; 9 nucleotides align to TRBD1. V shed 0 bases, J shed 3 bases, and the junction held 3 bases outside the gene matches. The CDR3 runs to 15 residues. From germline, CDR1 is LGHNA and CDR2 YSLEER. CDR3 DNA sequence: TGCGCCAGCAGCCAAGAAGGACAGGGGTACTACGAGCAGTACTTC. Translation gives CASSQEGQGYYEQYF.

This rearrangement joins TRBV7-3 to TRBJ2-1, with 9 positions matching TRBD2. V dropped 5 bases and J dropped 2; count of bases not matched to a gene: 7. The CDR3 runs to 16 residues. CDR1 and CDR2 (germline): SGHTA, FQGTGA. In nucleotides, the CDR3 is TGTGCCAGCAGCGCCAGCGGGAGGTCACCCTACAATGAGCAGTTCTTC. As protein: CASSASGRSPYNEQFF.

The chain employs TRBV12-2 and TRBJ2-3; the DNA was not used to check the table's D call, TRBD2. TRBV12-2 is deemed a pseudogene. The CDR3 is 16 amino acids. The CDR3 DNA follows: TGTGCAAGTCGCTTAGGAGAGGGTGGGGGCACAGATACGCAGTATTTT. It codes for CASRLGEGGGTDTQYF.

V is TRBV5-1 and J is TRBJ1-1; D call uncertain. The CDR3 length is 15 residues. Germline V gene data show CDR1 as SGHRS and CDR2 as YFSETQ. Trimming left V 0 bases short and J 2 bases short, with 11 bases between. The CDR3 loop reads CASSLAPPGNTEAFF. The CDR3 nucleotides are TGCGCCAGCAGCTTGGCCCCTCCGGGCAACACTGAAGCTTTCTTT.

As for this clone: A much larger clone differs by one base, so this may be a read error. The chain has TRBV6-5 and TRBJ1-1; D is ambiguous. V lost 0 bases and J 1 base, leaving 6 bases between the germline ends. CDR3 length equals 14 residues. The germline CDR1 and CDR2 sequences are MNHEY and SVGAGI. CDR3 sequence: CASSYSKRNTEAFF. CDR3 sequence (DNA): TGTGCCAGCAGTTACTCGAAGAGGAACACTGAAGCTTTCTTT.